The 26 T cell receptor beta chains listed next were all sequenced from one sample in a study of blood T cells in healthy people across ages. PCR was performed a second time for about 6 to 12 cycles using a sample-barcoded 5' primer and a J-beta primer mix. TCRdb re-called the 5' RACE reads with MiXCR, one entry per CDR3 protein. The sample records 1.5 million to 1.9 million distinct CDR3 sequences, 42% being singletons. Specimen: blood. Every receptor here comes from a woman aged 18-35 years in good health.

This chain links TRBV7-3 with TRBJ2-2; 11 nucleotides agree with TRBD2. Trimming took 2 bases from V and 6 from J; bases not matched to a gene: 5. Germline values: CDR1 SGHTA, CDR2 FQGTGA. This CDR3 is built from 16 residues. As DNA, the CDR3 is TGTGCCAGCAGCTTAGCGACTAGCGGGAAGGCCGGGGAGCTGTTTTTT. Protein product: CASSLATSGKAGELFF. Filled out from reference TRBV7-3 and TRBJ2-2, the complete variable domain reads GAGVSQTPSNKVTEKGKYVELRCDPISGHTALYWYRQSLGQGPEFLIYFQGTGAADDSGLPNDRFFAVRPEGSVSTLKIQRTERGDSAVYLCASSLATSGKAGELFFGEGSRLTVL.

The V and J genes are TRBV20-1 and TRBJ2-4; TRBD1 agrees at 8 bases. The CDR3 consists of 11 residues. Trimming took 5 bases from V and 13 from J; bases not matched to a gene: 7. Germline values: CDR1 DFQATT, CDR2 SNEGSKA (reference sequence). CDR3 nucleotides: TGCAGTGCTCAGGGGGCTGAAGAGCAGTACTTC. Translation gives CSAQGAEEQYF.

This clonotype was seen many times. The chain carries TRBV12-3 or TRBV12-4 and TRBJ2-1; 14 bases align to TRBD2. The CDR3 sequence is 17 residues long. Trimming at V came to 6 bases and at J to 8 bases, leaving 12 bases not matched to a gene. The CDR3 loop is CASRSGLAGAGHHEQFF. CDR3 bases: TGTGCCAGCAGGTCGGGACTAGCGGGGGCGGGGCATCATGAGCAGTTCTTC.

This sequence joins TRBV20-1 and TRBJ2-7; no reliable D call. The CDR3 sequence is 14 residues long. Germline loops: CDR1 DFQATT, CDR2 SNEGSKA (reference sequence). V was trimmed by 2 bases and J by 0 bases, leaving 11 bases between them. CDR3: CSARTVLSSYEQYF. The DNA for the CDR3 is TGCAGTGCTAGAACGGTGCTGAGCTCCTACGAGCAGTACTTC.

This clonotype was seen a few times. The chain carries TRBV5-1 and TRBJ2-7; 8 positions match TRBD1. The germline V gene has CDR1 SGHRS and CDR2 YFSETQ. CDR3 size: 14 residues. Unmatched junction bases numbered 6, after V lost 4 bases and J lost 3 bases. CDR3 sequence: CASSKDRVGYEQYF. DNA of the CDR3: TGCGCCAGCAGCAAGGACAGGGTTGGCTACGAGCAGTACTTC.

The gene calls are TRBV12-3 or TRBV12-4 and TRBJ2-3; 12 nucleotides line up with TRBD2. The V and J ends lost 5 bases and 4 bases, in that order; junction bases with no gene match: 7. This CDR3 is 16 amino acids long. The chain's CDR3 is CASSDLAGGPSDTQYF. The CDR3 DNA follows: TGTGCCAGCAGTGACCTAGCGGGAGGGCCCTCAGATACGCAGTATTTT.

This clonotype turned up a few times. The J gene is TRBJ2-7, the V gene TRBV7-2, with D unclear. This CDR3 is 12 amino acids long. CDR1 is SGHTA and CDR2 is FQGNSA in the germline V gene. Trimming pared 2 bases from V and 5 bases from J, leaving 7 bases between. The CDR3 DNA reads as TGTGCCAGCAGCTTACCCGTCGACGAGCAGTACTTC. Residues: CASSLPVDEQYF.

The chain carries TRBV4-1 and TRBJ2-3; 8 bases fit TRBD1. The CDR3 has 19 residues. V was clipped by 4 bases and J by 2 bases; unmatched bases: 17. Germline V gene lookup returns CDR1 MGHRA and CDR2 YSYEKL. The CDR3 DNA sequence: TGCGCCAGCAGCCGCACATCGTTGGGACAGGACGTCACCACAGATACGCAGTATTTT. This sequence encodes CASSRTSLGQDVTTDTQYF.

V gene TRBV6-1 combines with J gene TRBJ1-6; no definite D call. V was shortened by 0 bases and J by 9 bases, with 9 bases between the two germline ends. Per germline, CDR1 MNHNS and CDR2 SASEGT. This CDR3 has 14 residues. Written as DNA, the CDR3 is TGTGCCAGCAGTGAAGCATGGGGTCTTTCACCCCTCCACTTT. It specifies CASSEAWGLSPLHF.

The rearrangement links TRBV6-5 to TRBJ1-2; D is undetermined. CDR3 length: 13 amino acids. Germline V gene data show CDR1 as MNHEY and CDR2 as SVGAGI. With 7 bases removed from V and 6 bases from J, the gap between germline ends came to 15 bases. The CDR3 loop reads CASTSWVVDGYTF. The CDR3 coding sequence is TGTGCCAGCACCTCGTGGGTGGTGGATGGCTACACCTTC.

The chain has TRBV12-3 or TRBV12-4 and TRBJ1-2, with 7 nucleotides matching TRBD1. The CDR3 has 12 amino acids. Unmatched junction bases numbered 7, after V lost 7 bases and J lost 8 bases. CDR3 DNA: TGTGCCAGCATCGGGACAGAGAACGGCTACACCTTC. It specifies CASIGTENGYTF.

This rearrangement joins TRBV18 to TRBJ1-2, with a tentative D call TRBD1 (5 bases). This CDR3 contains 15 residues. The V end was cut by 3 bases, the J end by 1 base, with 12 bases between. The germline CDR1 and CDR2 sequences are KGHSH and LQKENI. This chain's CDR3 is CASSPAFRDNYGYTF. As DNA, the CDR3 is TGTGCCAGCTCACCTGCCTTCAGGGATAACTATGGCTACACCTTC.

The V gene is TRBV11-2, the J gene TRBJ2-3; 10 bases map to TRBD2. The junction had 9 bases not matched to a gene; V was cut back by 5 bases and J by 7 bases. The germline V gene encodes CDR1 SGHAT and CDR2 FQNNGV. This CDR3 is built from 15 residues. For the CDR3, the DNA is TGTGCCAGCAGCCGAGTAGCGGGGGGTACCAATACGCAGTATTTT. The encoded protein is CASSRVAGGTNTQYF.

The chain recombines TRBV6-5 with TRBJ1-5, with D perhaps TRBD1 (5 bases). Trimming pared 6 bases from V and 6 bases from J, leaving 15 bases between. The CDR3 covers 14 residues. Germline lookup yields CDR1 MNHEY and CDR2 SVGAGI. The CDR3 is CASSSYRRGQPQHF. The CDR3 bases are TGTGCCAGCAGCTCGTACAGGAGGGGTCAGCCCCAGCATTTT.

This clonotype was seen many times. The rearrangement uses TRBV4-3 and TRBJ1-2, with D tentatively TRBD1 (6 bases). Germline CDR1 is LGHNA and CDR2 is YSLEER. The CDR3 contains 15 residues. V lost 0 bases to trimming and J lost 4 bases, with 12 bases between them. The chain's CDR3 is CASSQDRAGVYGYTF. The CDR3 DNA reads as TGCGCCAGCAGCCAAGATAGGGCAGGGGTCTATGGCTACACCTTC.

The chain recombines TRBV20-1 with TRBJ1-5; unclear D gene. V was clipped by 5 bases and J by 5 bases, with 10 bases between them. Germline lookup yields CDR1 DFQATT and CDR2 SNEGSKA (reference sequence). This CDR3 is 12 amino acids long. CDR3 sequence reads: CSACERDQPQHF. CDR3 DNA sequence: TGCAGTGCTTGCGAAAGGGATCAGCCCCAGCATTTT.

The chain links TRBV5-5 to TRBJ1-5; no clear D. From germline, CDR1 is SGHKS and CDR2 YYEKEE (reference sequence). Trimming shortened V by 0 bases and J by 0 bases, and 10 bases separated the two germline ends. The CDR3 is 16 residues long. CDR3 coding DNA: TGTGCCAGCAGCTTGGGACACGTCCTTAGCAATCAGCCCCAGCATTTT. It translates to CASSLGHVLSNQPQHF.

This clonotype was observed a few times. The CDR3 sequence is CASSQAPCCGSWLNEQFF. In DNA, the CDR3 is TGTGCCAGCAGCCAAGCCCCCTGCTGCGGGAGTTGGTTAAATGAGCAGTTCTTC. The V gene is TRBV3-1, the J gene TRBJ2-1; 7 nucleotides align to TRBD2. The CDR3 runs 18 residues. Looked up from germline, CDR1 is LGHDT and CDR2 is YNNKEL (reference sequence). After removal of 1 base from V and 7 bases from J, the junction contained 16 bases not matched to a gene.

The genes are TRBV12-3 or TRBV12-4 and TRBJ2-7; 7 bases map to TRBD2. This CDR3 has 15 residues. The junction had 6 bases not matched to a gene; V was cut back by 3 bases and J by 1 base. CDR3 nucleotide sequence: TGTGCCAGCAGTTTCAGTAGCGGGCTTTCCTACGAGCAGTACTTC. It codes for CASSFSSGLSYEQYF.

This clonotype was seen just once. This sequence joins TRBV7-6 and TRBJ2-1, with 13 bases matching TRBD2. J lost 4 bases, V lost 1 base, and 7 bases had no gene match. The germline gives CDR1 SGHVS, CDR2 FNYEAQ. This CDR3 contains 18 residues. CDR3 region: CASSLETSGRYGYNEQFF. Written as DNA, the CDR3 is TGTGCCAGCAGCTTAGAGACTAGCGGGAGGTACGGTTACAATGAGCAGTTCTTC.

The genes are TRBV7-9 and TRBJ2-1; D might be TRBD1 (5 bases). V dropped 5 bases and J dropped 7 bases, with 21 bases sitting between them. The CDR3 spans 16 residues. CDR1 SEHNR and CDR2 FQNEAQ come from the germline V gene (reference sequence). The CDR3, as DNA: TGTGCCAGCAGCCCACGCGGCGTAGGGGAATTGAATGAGCAGTTCTTC. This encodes CASSPRGVGELNEQFF.

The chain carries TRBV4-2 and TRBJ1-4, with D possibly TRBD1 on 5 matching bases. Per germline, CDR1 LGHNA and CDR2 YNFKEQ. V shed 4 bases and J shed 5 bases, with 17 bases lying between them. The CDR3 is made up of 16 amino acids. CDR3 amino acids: CASSLKVGPQNEKLFF. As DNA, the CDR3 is TGTGCCAGCAGCCTCAAGGTGGGACCGCAAAATGAAAAACTGTTTTTT.

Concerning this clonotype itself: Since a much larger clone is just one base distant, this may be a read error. This CDR3 reads CASSHQAFQETQFF. The CDR3 region has the DNA TGTGCCAGCAGCCATCAAGCTTTCCAAGAGACCCAGTTCTTC. V usage is TRBV12-3 or TRBV12-4 and J usage is TRBJ2-5; D is unclear. TRBJ2-1 matches the DNA end more closely, so the J call is doubtful. The CDR3 runs 14 residues.

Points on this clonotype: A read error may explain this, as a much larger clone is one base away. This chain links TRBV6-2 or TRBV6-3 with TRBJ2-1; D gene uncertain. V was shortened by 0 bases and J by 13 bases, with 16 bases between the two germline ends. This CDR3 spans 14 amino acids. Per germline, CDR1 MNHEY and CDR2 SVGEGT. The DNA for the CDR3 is TGTGCCAGCAGTTACTCCGGAGACGTGGAGACCCAGTTCTTC. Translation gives CASSYSGDVETQFF.

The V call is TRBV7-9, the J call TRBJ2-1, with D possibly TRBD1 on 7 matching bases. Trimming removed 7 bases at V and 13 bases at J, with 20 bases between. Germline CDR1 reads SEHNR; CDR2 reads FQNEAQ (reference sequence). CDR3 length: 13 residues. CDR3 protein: CASNPQGGETQFF. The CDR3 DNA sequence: TGTGCCAGCAACCCGCAGGGGGGTGAGACCCAGTTCTTC.

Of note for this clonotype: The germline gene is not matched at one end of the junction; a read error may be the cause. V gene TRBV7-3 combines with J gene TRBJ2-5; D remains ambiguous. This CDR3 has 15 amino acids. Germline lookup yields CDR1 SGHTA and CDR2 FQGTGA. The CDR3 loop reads CAGSLWGGAAETQYF. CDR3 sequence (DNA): TGTGCCGGCAGCCTCTGGGGTGGAGCTGCAGAGACCCAGTACTTC.